This record covers a single T cell receptor (beta chain). As yet, its antigen is unknown. The sample comes from a study of T cells after yellow fever vaccination. Via MiXCR, TCRdb re-called the 5' RACE reads, giving one row per CDR3 protein. The data contain about 340,000 distinct CDR3 sequences, around 12% of them singletons. Whole-study results and caveats: By day 5 rather than day 15, the secondary response had peaked, though it was weaker.

This specimen consisted of CD4+ T cells sorted from PBMCs, obtained 15 days after the yellow fever booster vaccination. This sequence originates from a man aged 18 to 29 who received the YFV17D yellow fever vaccine.

In DNA form, the CDR3 reads TGTGCCAGCAGTTCCCAGGGAAGTGTGGACTACGAGCAGTACGTC. It specifies CASSSQGSVDYEQYV. The V call is TRBV28, the J call TRBJ2-7, with D perhaps matching TRBD1 (5 bases). From germline, CDR1 is MDHEN and CDR2 SYDVKM. The CDR3 has 15 residues. Trimming cost V 4 bases and J 3 bases, with 16 bases left between them.